This T cell receptor (beta chain) was captured in a study of blood T cell repertoires in COVID-19. V gave up 6 bases and J gave up 2 bases, with 14 bases separating them. Germline V CDR1 and CDR2: LNHDA, SQIVND (reference sequence). The CDR3 extends over 15 amino acids. Method: immunoSEQ multiplex PCR; TCRdb's copy keeps in-frame clones and lacks some. The sample has about 240,000 clones; roughly 90% are singletons. V and J are TRBV19 and TRBJ1-5, with a tentative D call TRBD1 (6 bases). The sequence derives from a man aged 60-69 years who had recovered from COVID-19. Sequenced material: peripheral blood. CDR3 region: CASRDPGVRNQPQHF. CDR3 coding DNA: TGTGCCAGTAGAGACCCAGGGGTTCGCAATCAGCCCCAGCATTTT.